A selection of T cell receptor beta chains follows, all from one sample in a study of T-cell memory formation after mild COVID-19. Via MiXCR, TCRdb re-called the 5' RACE reads, giving one row per CDR3 protein. The sample includes roughly 300,000 distinct CDR3 sequences, around 8% seen only once; the top ten take approximately 22%. Sequencing was done on a sample of PBMCs or a T cell subset sorted from them (not recorded which). Receptors originate from a man aged 18 to 29 who had mild COVID-19 (a few samples of this study predate the infection). Cell type and time point are not known. Both conserved end residues are part of each CDR3. The order of the fields is V gene, J gene, clone size, D gene, CDR3 protein, CDR3 DNA. D genes are given only for firm matches. The listing skips clone size in some rows; elsewhere it reads once, few, many or a size class.

TRBV7-9	TRBJ2-5	few	TRBD1	CASSNPPGQSQETQYF	TGTGCCAGCAGCAATCCCCCGGGACAGTCTCAAGAGACCCAGTACTTC
TRBV15	TRBJ2-1	-	TRBD2	CATSEGLADNEQFF	TGTGCCACCAGCGAGGGACTAGCGGACAATGAGCAGTTCTTC
TRBV5-1	TRBJ2-5	few	-	CASSFESGIETQYF	TGCGCCAGCAGCTTTGAGTCAGGGATAGAGACCCAGTACTTC
TRBV4-3	TRBJ2-4	few	-	CASSQEFWNGGKNIQYF	TGCGCCAGCAGCCAAGAATTCTGGAACGGTGGCAAAAACATTCAGTACTTC
TRBV6-6	TRBJ2-7	-	-	CATSFTDKQSYEQYF	TGTGCCACCTCTTTCACCGACAAGCAGTCCTACGAGCAGTACTTC
TRBV12-3/TRBV12-4	TRBJ2-1	few	-	CASTEARGDEQFF	TGTGCCAGCACCGAGGCCCGAGGGGATGAGCAGTTCTTC
TRBV12-3/TRBV12-4	TRBJ2-1	many	-	CASSFQGGAYNEQFF	TGTGCCAGCAGTTTTCAGGGGGGGGCGTACAATGAGCAGTTCTTC
TRBV4-2	TRBJ2-2	few	-	CASSPGAGGQGGELFF	TGTGCCAGCAGCCCGGGGGCCGGGGGGCAGGGCGGGGAGCTGTTTTTT
TRBV15	TRBJ2-3	few	TRBD2	CATSRDRGGTDTQYF	TGTGCCACCAGCAGAGATCGGGGGGGCACAGATACGCAGTATTTT
TRBV10-3	TRBJ2-1	few	-	CAISAHGDEQFF	TGTGCCATCAGTGCGCACGGGGATGAGCAGTTCTTC
TRBV4-1	TRBJ1-5	-	-	CASSQETGQPQHF	TGCGCCAGCAGCCAGGAGACCGGACAGCCCCAGCATTTT
TRBV5-1	TRBJ2-5	many	-	CASSLKGRQETQYF	TGCGCCAGCAGCTTGAAGGGGCGGCAAGAGACCCAGTACTTC
TRBV7-2	TRBJ2-1	-	TRBD1	CASSGQGHYNEQFF	TGTGCCAGCAGTGGACAGGGGCATTACAATGAGCAGTTCTTC
TRBV6-6	TRBJ2-5	few	TRBD2	CASSPSGTSGLQETQYF	TGTGCCAGCAGCCCCTCTGGGACTAGCGGCCTACAAGAGACCCAGTACTTC
TRBV5-1	TRBJ2-5	many	TRBD1	CASSGGQGALETQYF	TGCGCCAGCAGCGGCGGACAGGGGGCATTAGAGACCCAGTACTTC
TRBV13	TRBJ1-6	few	-	CASSSRAGEWPPLHF	TGTGCCAGCAGCTCCCGGGCAGGGGAATGGCCACCCCTCCACTTT
TRBV5-1	TRBJ2-2	few	-	CASSFLGVEDTGELFF	TGCGCCAGCAGCTTCCTTGGGGTTGAGGACACCGGGGAGCTGTTTTTT
TRBV6-5	TRBJ2-7	-	-	CATSRPGISYEQYF	TGTGCCACTTCTAGGCCAGGGATATCCTACGAGCAGTACTTC
TRBV5-3	TRBJ1-1	-	TRBD1	CARSQGAGGLAEAFF	TGTGCCAGAAGCCAGGGGGCAGGGGGCTTGGCTGAAGCTTTCTTT
TRBV16	TRBJ1-2	-	TRBD1	CASSQSRGPIYGYTF	TGTGCCAGCAGCCAATCAAGGGGGCCGATCTATGGCTACACCTTC
TRBV15	TRBJ2-3	-	-	CATGMVGVTDTQYF	TGTGCCACCGGGATGGTGGGGGTCACAGATACGCAGTATTTT
TRBV24-1	TRBJ2-6	-	-	CATSDLRQGKYVLTF	TGTGCCACCAGTGATTTGAGGCAGGGGAAATACGTCCTGACTTTC
TRBV6-6	TRBJ2-1	-	-	CASSYSQRMSSYNEQFF	TGTGCCAGCAGTTACAGTCAGCGGATGAGCTCCTACAATGAGCAGTTCTTC
TRBV6-6	TRBJ1-1	few	-	CASIRKGGKNTEAFF	TGTGCCAGCATCCGGAAGGGTGGCAAGAACACTGAAGCTTTCTTT
TRBV6-2/TRBV6-3	TRBJ2-5	-	TRBD2	CASSVPLAGVETQYF	TGTGCCAGCAGTGTCCCACTAGCGGGGGTAGAGACCCAGTACTTC
TRBV20-1	TRBJ1-1	few	-	CSATIPRLNTEAFF	TGCAGTGCCACTATCCCCCGTTTGAACACTGAAGCTTTCTTT
TRBV7-2	TRBJ2-7	many	TRBD2	CASSRVLAGATPYEQYF	TGTGCCAGCAGCCGTGTCCTAGCGGGGGCCACCCCCTACGAGCAGTACTTC
TRBV25-1	TRBJ2-5	-	TRBD1	CASDPGDRSLGETQYF	TGTGCCAGCGACCCGGGGGACAGGTCGCTCGGAGAGACCCAGTACTTC
TRBV7-9	TRBJ1-4	-	-	CASSAPTGPNEKLFF	TGTGCCAGCAGCGCCCCCACGGGACCTAATGAAAAACTGTTTTTT
TRBV10-3	TRBJ1-2	many	-	CAISVDGGLYTF	TGTGCCATCAGTGTAGACGGAGGTCTTTACACCTTC
TRBV12-3/TRBV12-4	TRBJ2-7	few	TRBD1	CASSLGSIGQGDTYEQYF	TGTGCCAGCAGTTTAGGTTCAATCGGACAGGGCGACACCTACGAGCAGTACTTC
TRBV6-5	TRBJ1-1	-	-	CASSYSPGTTNTEAFF	TGTGCCAGCAGTTACTCTCCAGGGACTACGAACACTGAAGCTTTCTTT
TRBV7-9	TRBJ1-5	few	TRBD1	CASSLSGRAGGENQPQHF	TGTGCCAGCAGCTTAAGTGGCCGGGCAGGGGGCGAAAATCAGCCCCAGCATTTT
TRBV4-3	TRBJ2-1	-	-	CASSQDWVGDNEQFF	TGCGCCAGCAGCCAAGATTGGGTTGGTGACAATGAGCAGTTCTTC
TRBV9	TRBJ2-1	-	TRBD1	CASSPRAGQGIDEQFF	TGTGCCAGCAGCCCCCGAGCGGGACAGGGAATAGATGAGCAGTTCTTC
TRBV5-1	TRBJ2-1	few	-	CASSKAPTRFSYNEQFF	TGCGCCAGCAGCAAAGCCCCTACGAGGTTCTCCTACAATGAGCAGTTCTTC
TRBV5-1	TRBJ1-6	many	-	CASSLDGGNSPLHF	TGCGCCAGCAGCTTGGACGGAGGGAATTCACCCCTCCACTTT
TRBV5-3	TRBJ2-2	-	-	CARSWGPNTGELFF	TGTGCCAGAAGTTGGGGCCCGAACACCGGGGAGCTGTTTTTT
TRBV4-1	TRBJ2-1	many	TRBD2	CASSQAGLAGTYNEQFF	TGCGCCAGCAGCCAAGCGGGACTAGCTGGCACCTACAATGAGCAGTTCTTC
TRBV6-5	TRBJ2-1	few	-	CASSFTRYNEQFF	TGTGCCAGCAGTTTTACACGTTACAATGAGCAGTTCTTC
TRBV7-3	TRBJ2-2	many	TRBD2	CASSLGLVNTGELFF	TGTGCCAGCAGCTTAGGACTAGTGAACACCGGGGAGCTGTTTTTT
TRBV27	TRBJ2-2	few	-	CASSLFSGGDTGELFF	TGTGCCAGCAGTTTATTTTCAGGGGGGGACACCGGGGAGCTGTTTTTT
TRBV5-1	TRBJ2-5	many	-	CASSGGNTGLQETQYF	TGCGCCAGCAGCGGGGGGAATACAGGACTGCAAGAGACCCAGTACTTC
TRBV11-2	TRBJ2-5	few	TRBD2	CASSLAFIGSSGAYQTQYF	TGTGCCAGCAGCTTAGCTTTCATCGGATCGAGCGGGGCCTATCAGACCCAGTACTTC
TRBV5-1	TRBJ2-3	few	-	CASRGRPGPDTQYF	TGCGCCAGCAGGGGCAGGCCGGGTCCAGATACGCAGTATTTT
TRBV2	TRBJ2-3	once	-	CASTFRPASTDTQYF	TGTGCCAGCACGTTTCGGCCGGCAAGCACAGATACGCAGTATTTT
TRBV5-5	TRBJ1-4	many	-	CASTLRGTNEKLFF	TGTGCCAGCACATTAAGGGGAACTAATGAAAAACTGTTTTTT